This is a list of T cell receptor beta chains from one sample in a study of T cells in Graves' hyperthyroidism and ophthalmopathy. TCRdb ran MiXCR on the multiplex PCR reads and lists one entry per CDR3 protein. This table has roughly 840,000 distinct CDR3 sequences, around 39% appearing once. Specimen: blood. These TCRs come from a man aged 18-30 years with Graves' hyperthyroidism. Each CDR3 is given with its conserved first and last residue. A D gene is named only where the DNA matches it firmly. For some rows the clone size is stated as once, few or many, or as a class when expanded; others skip it.

V	J	size	D	DNA	CDR3
TRBV10-3	TRBJ2-6	many	NA	TGTGCCATCAGTGGGTCGACTGGGGCCAACGTCCTGACTTTC	CAISGSTGANVLTF
TRBV4-3	TRBJ2-7	NA	NA	TGCGCCAGCAGCCAAGATCCCGGAGGTTTGGGGCAGTACTTC	CASSQDPGGLGQYF
TRBV29-1	TRBJ2-3	many	TRBD1	TGCAGCCTTGGACAGGGTGTGACAGATACGCAGTATTTT	CSLGQGVTDTQYF
TRBV7-2	TRBJ1-5	many	NA	TGTGCCAGCAGCTCGCCGACAGCGGGGAATCAGCCCCAGCATTTT	CASSSPTAGNQPQHF
TRBV7-2	TRBJ2-5	few	TRBD1	TGTGCCAGCAGCGGAGGGGACAGGGGGAGAGAGACCCAGTACTTC	CASSGGDRGRETQYF
TRBV9	TRBJ1-1	few	NA	TGTGCCAGCAGCCGGGGCGGAATTGAAGCTTTCTTT	CASSRGGIEAFF
TRBV12-3/TRBV12-4	TRBJ2-5	few	NA	TGTGCCAGCAGTTTAACGTTCAGCAAGACCCAGTACTTC	CASSLTFSKTQYF
TRBV14	TRBJ2-5	few	NA	TGTGCCAGCAGCCAAGATCCGCGGCCCAGGGTTGGGGAGACCCAGTACTTC	CASSQDPRPRVGETQYF
TRBV6-5	TRBJ1-1	many	NA	TGTGCCAGCAGTGACAGCTCGAACACTGAAGCTTTCTTT	CASSDSSNTEAFF
TRBV25-1	TRBJ1-4	many	NA	TGTGCCAGCAGTGAATCCAGGTCGACCTCTGGGAATGAAAAACTGTTTTTT	CASSESRSTSGNEKLFF
TRBV7-9	TRBJ2-6	NA	NA	TGTGCCAGCAGCTTAGGGGAATTATCTGGGGCCAACGTCCTGACTTTC	CASSLGELSGANVLTF
TRBV5-1	TRBJ2-2	NA	NA	TGCGCCAGCAGCCCGAGTTTGAACACCGGGGAGCTGTTTTTT	CASSPSLNTGELFF
TRBV2	TRBJ1-5	once	NA	TGTGCCAGCAGCCGGGGGCGGGGGGAGACCCAGCATTTT	CASSRGRGETQHF
TRBV10-3	TRBJ2-6	many	NA	TGTGCCATCAGTGATGGAGGGGCTGGGGCCAACGTCCTGACTTTC	CAISDGGAGANVLTF
TRBV5-8	TRBJ2-5	few	NA	TGTGCCAGCAGCCCCTTTTTGGGGCAAGAGACCCAGTACTTC	CASSPFLGQETQYF
TRBV5-1	TRBJ1-2	NA	TRBD1	TGCGCCAGCAGCCTGTCAGGACAGGGGGCTGATGGCTACACCTTC	CASSLSGQGADGYTF
TRBV6-1	TRBJ2-5	few	NA	TGTGCCAGCACTAACCTGCGCCCAGAGACCCAGTACTTC	CASTNLRPETQYF
TRBV7-9	TRBJ2-5	NA	NA	TGTGCCAGCAGCTTAGTCGGAGTTCCCACCCTTGAGACCCAGTACTTC	CASSLVGVPTLETQYF
TRBV5-1	TRBJ1-1	NA	NA	TGCGCCAGCAGCCCAGTTTACAGGGTGAACACTGAAGCTTTCTTT	CASSPVYRVNTEAFF
TRBV4-1	TRBJ2-7	NA	NA	TGCGCCAGCAGCCAAGCCCGGGACAATTACTACGAGCAGTACTTC	CASSQARDNYYEQYF
TRBV5-1	TRBJ1-6	few	TRBD1	TGCGCCAGCAGCTCGAACTACCGGGACAGGAATTCACCCCTCCACTTT	CASSSNYRDRNSPLHF
TRBV10-3	TRBJ1-1	many	NA	TGTGCCATCACCTCGACGGCCGGAACTGAAGCTTTCTTT	CAITSTAGTEAFF
TRBV19	TRBJ1-1	NA	NA	TGTGCCAGTAGTGTTGTAACAGGGCAGGGGACTGAAGCTTTCTTT	CASSVVTGQGTEAFF
TRBV29-1	TRBJ2-5	NA	NA	TGCAGCCAAGATTTCGGGGGTGCCCAAGAGACCCAGTACTTC	CSQDFGGAQETQYF
TRBV2	TRBJ2-7	many	NA	TGTGCCATGGCGATCGGGCACAGCTACGAGCAGTACTTC	CAMAIGHSYEQYF
TRBV7-9	TRBJ1-5	many	NA	TGTGCCAGCAGCTCCCATGTTCCCAATCAGCCCCAGCATTTT	CASSSHVPNQPQHF
TRBV5-1	TRBJ1-1	few	NA	TGCGCCAGCAGCTTGGTAGCCGCCACCAGGGGTACTGAAGCTTTCTTT	CASSLVAATRGTEAFF
TRBV7-2	TRBJ1-1	NA	TRBD1	TGTGCCAGCAGCTACCACCGGGACAGGGCGGAGAACACTGAAGCTTTCTTT	CASSYHRDRAENTEAFF
TRBV20-1	TRBJ1-6	few	NA	TGCAGTGCTAGTACAGGGCCACAATATAATTCACCCCTCCACTTT	CSASTGPQYNSPLHF
TRBV7-2	TRBJ1-1	NA	NA	TGTGCCAGCAGCTTAGGAGGGGTAGAACACACTGAAGCTTTCTTT	CASSLGGVEHTEAFF
TRBV5-4	TRBJ1-3	NA	TRBD1	TGTGCCAGCAGCGGATCCGGGACAGGGGTGCCTGGAAACACCATATATTTT	CASSGSGTGVPGNTIYF
TRBV29-1	TRBJ2-7	many	TRBD1	TGCAGCGTTGAATGGGACAGTGAGACCCGATCCTACGAGCAGTACTTC	CSVEWDSETRSYEQYF
TRBV20-1	TRBJ1-1	NA	TRBD1	TGCAGTGCTCTCCGTGAAGGGGGCGCTCATTTGGGTGCAGCTTTCTTT	CSALREGGAHLGAAFF
TRBV20-1	TRBJ2-6	few	NA	TGCAGTGCTACCGGGCCGGCCTTGTGGGGGGCCAACGTCCTGACTTTC	CSATGPALWGANVLTF
TRBV7-2	TRBJ2-1	NA	TRBD2	TGTGCCAGTAACCCCCAGCGGGGGAACTACAATGAGCAGTTCTTC	CASNPQRGNYNEQFF
TRBV4-3	TRBJ2-5	NA	TRBD1	TGCGCCAGCAGCCAAGGACAGGGGGTTCCCGGGGAGACCCAGTACTTC	CASSQGQGVPGETQYF
TRBV15	TRBJ1-1	NA	TRBD1	TGTGCCACCAGCAGAGACCCGGGACAGCTCGGGGCTTTCTTT	CATSRDPGQLGAFF